This T cell receptor (beta chain) emerged from a study of blood T cell repertoires in COVID-19 (dated by TCRdb to 2019 to 2021). The study in broad terms: Samples covering the acute and convalescent phases of COVID-19 were provided by collaborators in the United States, Italy and Spain. The prospective study material was composed of cDNA or gDNA derived from T cells, B-cell-depleted T cells, or PBMCs. Deeply sampled blood TCRbeta repertoires from subjects exposed to, actively infected with, or recovered from COVID-19 were included in the dataset. The repertoires were made available in a free public database intended to serve as a resource for research on the immune response to SARS-CoV-2. The samples were drawn from two sources: the first 160 participants of the ongoing ImmuneRACE study, and 1,254 subjects contributed by 6 global collaborators. The sample metadata nearly always contained a de-identified subject ID, COVID-19 status, age in years and sex. Where available, HLA class I and class II types were obtained from metadata supplied by the sample provider rather than from assay-based typing. General conclusions and limits of the study: How much clinical and demographic metadata was included differed by source and by participant, and the metadata was provided uncurated.

Each collaborating institution followed its own protocols to collect whole blood in K2EDTA tubes. For TCRbeta analysis, collaborator samples were shipped as frozen whole blood, as isolated PBMCs, or as DNA extracted from either sample type. Reading the germline V gene gives CDR1 MNHEY and CDR2 SVGEGT. The cysteine opens and the phenylalanine closes a CDR3 of 11 amino acids. Only the CDR3 region is kept as DNA, spanning 33 bases read in frame from base 1. V sheds 5 bases and J sheds 9 bases, leaving 8 bases between their ends. For this clone: What antigen it recognizes has not been identified. Base qualities are missing; no much larger clone stands one base away. Other DNA sequences within the sample encode an identical CDR3.

TCRbeta CDR3 regions were amplified from genomic DNA using the immunoSEQ Assay, a bias-controlled multiplex PCR. Processing in the source paper ran as follows. The number of nucleated cells in each sample was estimated from the amplification of reference gene primers within the assay. To quantify the absolute abundance of each unique TCRbeta CDR3 rearrangement, sequence reads were collapsed and filtered. For each sample, productive Simpson clonality was calculated as the square root of Simpson's diversity index across productive rearrangements. The immuneACCESS repertoire file appears here via TCRdb, limited to in-frame rearrangements. These files lack a portion of the clones; in checked studies, under half of the deficit traces to unresolved V genes, and the cause of the others is not known. D and trimming were read from the DNA, whereas the V and J calls and clone size are those reported in that table. This sample comprises 200,000 to 250,000 clones, around nine tenths of them detected only once. The ten biggest clones cover 7.1% of the sample.

Sequencing was carried out using peripheral blood. The origin of this receptor is a woman in her seventies with active or convalescent COVID-19. The V and J segments used are TRBV6-2 or TRBV6-3 and TRBJ2-1, with the D gene too uncertain to name. The CDR3 has the sequence CASSLGSEQFF. The nucleotide sequence is given as TGTGCCAGCAGTCTAGGAAGTGAGCAGTTCTTC.